This TCR beta chain was captured in a study of T cells in Graves' hyperthyroidism and ophthalmopathy. Authors of the study amplified TCR beta CDR3 regions from RNA transcripts. In the first-round RT-PCR of the TCR CDR3, the HTBI primer set was used. MiXCR, run by TCRdb on the multiplex PCR reads, gives a single entry per CDR3 protein. The sample holds about 540,000 distinct CDR3 sequences, 40% to 55% seen once. Subjects aged 18 to 65 presented with newly diagnosed hyperthyroidism of less than 2 months' duration. Each diagnosis was grounded in clinical symptoms, serum thyroxine and TRAb, thyroid ultrasound, and orbital computed tomography. The germline V gene has CDR1 SGHTA and CDR2 FQGNSA. Unmatched junction bases numbered 8, after V lost 3 bases and J lost 7 bases. The CDR3 loop spans 15 amino acids.

The sequence was collected from a young woman with Graves' hyperthyroidism. V gene TRBV7-2 combines with J gene TRBJ2-7, with 11 nucleotides matching TRBD2. Sequencing was done on a sample of peripheral blood or thyroid tissue (not recorded which). The CDR3 DNA follows: TGTGCCAGCAGCTTCGGAGTAGCGGGAGGGTGGGAGCAGTACTTC. It yields the protein CASSFGVAGGWEQYF.